Detailed here is one T cell receptor (beta chain). In this sample, this clone turned up once. What antigen it recognizes has not been identified. No base-level quality is on record; no much larger clone is a single base apart. Additional DNA sequences in this sample encode the identical CDR3. The data derive from a study of shared clonotypes between healthy human individuals (dated by TCRdb to the early 2020s). About the full investigation: The cohort comprised two women and three men aged 18 to 49 years. For each donor, CD4 naive and CD4 memory were each run on three plates, CD8 naive on two plates, and CD8 memory on one plate. To estimate repertoire size and how much clonotype sharing occurs between individuals, the study deeply sequenced the blood TCR repertoires of about five healthy adults. Per donor, leukapheresis produced somewhere between about 0.85 and 8.9 billion PBMCs. Libraries were prepared and TCR repertoires were sequenced by different laboratories using diverse techniques, in order to increase sequencing depth and limit assay-specific biases.

Via the germline V gene, CDR1 is SGHTA and CDR2 FQGNSA. Trimming takes 1 base from V and 6 bases from J, and the germline ends sit 6 bases apart. The CDR3 numbers 13 residues from cysteine through phenylalanine. The CDR3 DNA has 39 bases and is translated from base 1. The donors were healthy, HIV-negative adults who had no recently reported acute infections or vaccinations. Every donor was a Caucasian adult residing in Nashville, Tennessee, USA. CD4+ T cells were enriched by magnetic negative selection, after which naive cells were positively selected on CD45RA and the negative fraction was taken as the memory subset. Blood was collected by leukapheresis, and PBMCs were isolated by Ficoll-Histopaque density gradient centrifugation and then cryopreserved in liquid nitrogen vapor phase. Analytical flow cytometry was used to check the purity and quantity of each magnetically sorted T cell population. From each sorted fraction, genomic DNA was isolated and quantified by UV absorbance on a Nanodrop 2000c.

The research as a whole found: Because the study included a small number of donors, the genetic and exposure-history diversity represented was limited. Estimated clonotype richness was generally larger for naive than for memory subsets. Higher generation probabilities were observed for clonotypes shared by all four sorted-subset donors than for non-shared clonotypes. Sampling was limited to blood, and TCR repertoires in tissue likely differ from TCR repertoires in blood. Incomplete sequencing was indicated by rarefaction of sorted-subset datasets, despite the large sequencing depth. Pairwise subsampling led to the expectation that sequencing depth would affect the degree of clonotype sharing among donors. When a few donors were compared, the shared fraction of clonotypes was about 5.4% for naive CD4, roughly 3.4% for naive CD8, 2% to 2.5% for memory CD4, and 0.3% to 0.5% for memory CD8.

Using the deep immunoSEQ assay, TCR CDR3 regions were amplified from genomic DNA by multiplex PCR. For each cell subset, the extracted genomic DNA was distributed evenly across all wells of several immunoSEQ 96-well plates, and each plate served as one replicate. Each replicate PCR for sorted subsets received roughly 0.2 ug genomic DNA, equal to roughly 33,000 T cell genomes. Purified libraries were quantified with a Qubit 3.0 fluorometer, sized on a Bioanalyzer 2100, and re-quantified with the KAPA Library Quantification kit. Every immunoSEQ 96-well plate was sequenced on a separate single-read 150-cycle Illumina NextSeq 550 flow cell. Turning to the authors' computational methods: Because the immunoSEQ output held only junctional sequences and lacked quality scores, the filtering could not match the filtering applied to full-length reads. Sequences were annotated with PyIR, a Python wrapper for IgBLAST v1.9, and V/J genes and CDR3 were assigned using IMGT germline references. Reads were filtered out if the reads had weak V/J assignments (E-value above 1e-6), no CDR3, stop codons, out-of-frame junctions, or ambiguous translated residues. V3J clonotypes were defined as sequences sharing an identical inferred V gene, J gene, and CDR3 amino acid sequence. Percentage overlap between repertoires was computed as shared unique clonotypes divided by the size of the smaller repertoire. Three approaches were used to assess repertoire richness: RTK rarefaction, the Chao1 estimator, and Recon v2.1 estimates of unobserved clonotypes. OLGA was used to compute generation probabilities for all TCRbeta clonotypes that the gDNA method yielded from a few donors. Not all clones reach the TCRdb copy of this immuneACCESS table, which keeps in-frame sequences only. Checked studies attribute under half of the gap to unresolved V genes and leave the rest unexplained. V, J and clone size derive from that table, while D and trimming were established from the DNA sequence. For this sample the table gives about 2 million clones, of which around 95% were detected only once. 0.1% to 0.15% of the sample goes to the ten largest clones.

This clonotype originated in a man between 18 and 29 years old in good health. The sequencing sample was made of naive CD4+ T cells sorted from blood. According to the study, the label for this sample's cell subset or site signals: CD45RA+ positively selected. The chain is made from TRBV7-2 and TRBJ2-2; the D gene is unclear. CDR3 sequence: CASSLVRAGELFF. Here is the DNA: TGTGCCAGCAGCTTAGTTCGGGCCGGGGAGCTGTTTTTT. Full variable domain (CDR3 extended with the reference TRBV7-2 and TRBJ2-2 proteins): GAGVSQSPSNKVTEKGKDVELRCDPISGHTALYWYRQSLGQGLEFLIYFQGNSAPDKSGLPSDRFSAERTGGSVSTLTIQRTQQEDSAVYLCASSLVRAGELFFGEGSRLTVL.